This TCR beta chain was found in a study of cytomegalovirus exposure and HLA in healthy donors. General study points: Some public TCRs appeared in many individuals, while most sequences were rare. A list of approximately 160 TCR beta chains associated with cytomegalovirus was given.

On this clone itself: Antigen unknown.

The method was immunoSEQ multiplex PCR; TCRdb's version includes in-frame clones alone and lacks a portion of them. This table has fewer than 60,000 clones, 85% to 95% appearing once. The germline V and J ends were trimmed by 3 bases and 5 bases, with 14 bases remaining between them. The CDR3 length is 14 residues. From germline, CDR1 is SQVTM and CDR2 ANQGSEA. The sample taken for sequencing was PBMCs. This rearrangement joins TRBV29-1 to TRBJ1-5, with D maybe TRBD1 (6 bases). The receptor's source is a woman aged 18-29 years in good health and CMV-seropositive. CDR3 sequence: CSVDAGGADQPQHF. CDR3 DNA: TGCAGCGTTGACGCGGGGGGCGCGGATCAGCCCCAGCATTTT.